These T cell receptor beta chains were read from a single sample in a study of blood T cells in healthy people across ages. TCRdb itself ran the 5' RACE reads through MiXCR, one entry per CDR3 protein. Counted here are about 1.4 million distinct CDR3 sequences, 45% to 70% occurring once; the ten biggest clones make up 6.5% to 8.5%. The sample consisted of blood. The receptor source for this set is a man younger than 35 in good health. Each CDR3 is given with its conserved first and last residue. D genes are given only for firm matches. Clone size appears in some rows only: once, few, many, or a class for an expanded clone.

j_call d_call v_call clone_size cdr3_length cdr3_nt cdr3_aa
TRBJ1-1 - TRBV4-1 - 18 TGCGCCAGCAGCCAAGATATACCGGACAGCATAATGAACACTGAAGCTTTCTTT CASSQDIPDSIMNTEAFF
TRBJ2-3 TRBD2 TRBV6-5 - 15 TGTGCCAGCAGAACCCGGACCCAGGGAGGGGATACGCAGTATTTT CASRTRTQGGDTQYF
TRBJ2-7 - TRBV6-5 - 11 TGTGCCAGCAGTTCGACAGTCGAGCAGTACTTC CASSSTVEQYF
TRBJ1-2 - TRBV5-1 few 16 TGCGCCAGCAGCTTGAGCGCGGGACGGGCCAACTATGGCTACACCTTC CASSLSAGRANYGYTF
TRBJ2-7 TRBD2 TRBV7-2 many 14 TGTGCCAGCAGCCCTCGGACTAGCAGTTACGAGCAGTACTTC CASSPRTSSYEQYF
TRBJ2-1 - TRBV28 - 15 TGTGCCAGCAGTAAGTTGGGGGCCCCTCACAATGAGCAGTTCTTC CASSKLGAPHNEQFF
TRBJ2-4 TRBD1 TRBV6-2/TRBV6-3 - 19 TGTGCCAGCTCTTATAGGGGGCAGGGGCTTCCCCTAGCCAAAAACATTCAGTACTTC CASSYRGQGLPLAKNIQYF
TRBJ1-1 - TRBV7-8 - 15 TGTGCCAGCAGCTTAGTCGGAGGGTCGGCTCCTGAAGCTTTCTTT CASSLVGGSAPEAFF
TRBJ2-5 - TRBV11-2 - 16 TGTGCCAGCAGCTTAGGGGGAATGGGCAGCGGGGAGACCCAGTACTTC CASSLGGMGSGETQYF
TRBJ2-4 - TRBV4-2 - 17 TGTGCCAGCAGCCAAGACCTTACGCCGGGGTTCAAAAACATTCAGTACTTC CASSQDLTPGFKNIQYF
TRBJ2-5 - TRBV4-3 - 15 TGCGCCAGCAGCCAAGATCATAAGGGGGGGGAGACCCAGTACTTC CASSQDHKGGETQYF
TRBJ2-3 TRBD1 TRBV4-1 - 18 TGCGCCAGCAGCCAAGTTGCCCTCGGACAGGGGATTACAGATACGCAGTATTTT CASSQVALGQGITDTQYF
TRBJ2-5 - TRBV6-1 once 15 TGTGCCAGCAGTGGTTCGGCAGGGTATCGGGAGACCCAGTACTTC CASSGSAGYRETQYF
TRBJ1-5 TRBD1 TRBV2 - 15 TGTGCCAGCCGAACAGGGACAGGTTACAATCAGCCCCAGCATTTT CASRTGTGYNQPQHF
TRBJ2-5 TRBD1 TRBV29-1 - 13 TGCAGCGTTGAGACAGGGGGGCCAGAGACCCAGTACTTC CSVETGGPETQYF
TRBJ2-7 TRBD1 TRBV29-1 - 12 TGCAGCGTTGGGGACAGGGCATACGAGCAGTACTTC CSVGDRAYEQYF
TRBJ1-5 TRBD1 TRBV6-1 - 15 TGTGCCAGCAGTGAAGCGCTCACAGGGGGCCGGCCCCAGCATTTT CASSEALTGGRPQHF
TRBJ2-7 - TRBV20-1 - 12 TGCAGTGTCAGGCGTGGTGGGTACGAGCAGTACTTC CSVRRGGYEQYF
TRBJ2-7 - TRBV7-2 - 13 TGTGCCAGCAGCCCCCACGCGGGCTACGAGCAGTACTTC CASSPHAGYEQYF
TRBJ2-7 - TRBV7-9 - 17 TGTGCCAGCAGCTCCGACAAACCCAAGGGGACCATCTACGAGCAGTACTTC CASSSDKPKGTIYEQYF
TRBJ2-5 - TRBV3-1 - 15 TGTGCCAGCAGCCAAGTGGTTGACTACCAAGAGACCCAGTACTTC CASSQVVDYQETQYF
TRBJ2-1 - TRBV20-1 few 18 TGCAGTGCTAGTCCTTTACGACCACGTGAGGGCTCCTACAATGAGCAGTTCTTC CSASPLRPREGSYNEQFF
TRBJ2-4 TRBD1 TRBV12-3/TRBV12-4 few 16 TGTGCCAGCAGGCCCGACAGGGCTCTAGGCAAAAACATTCAGTACTTC CASRPDRALGKNIQYF
TRBJ2-3 - TRBV6-2/TRBV6-3 - 16 TGTGCCAGCAGTTACTCAAGGGACACAATCACAGATACGCAGTATTTT CASSYSRDTITDTQYF
TRBJ1-1 - TRBV29-1 few 11 TGCAGCGTTGTGGTTGGAACTGAAGCTTTCTTT CSVVVGTEAFF
TRBJ2-7 - TRBV24-1 few 13 TGTGCCACCAGTGAGGGGGGTGGCTACGAGCAGTACTTC CATSEGGGYEQYF
TRBJ2-7 - TRBV4-1 - 14 TGCGCCAGCACACAAACCGGGACGGAATACGAGCAGTACTTC CASTQTGTEYEQYF
TRBJ2-5 - TRBV7-6 - 16 TGTGCCAGCAGCCCCGTGTCCACGCTGGGTCGAGAGACCCAGTACTTC CASSPVSTLGRETQYF
TRBJ2-7 - TRBV7-9 many 15 TGTGCCAGCAGTTCAGGCAGCCCAATTTTAAGCGAGCAGTACTTC CASSSGSPILSEQYF
TRBJ2-5 - TRBV20-1 - 13 TGCAGTGCTAGCATCACAAACCAAGAGACCCAGTACTTC CSASITNQETQYF
TRBJ2-5 - TRBV11-3 - 14 TGTGCCAGCAGCCCGGACACCTCCCCAGAGACCCAGTACTTC CASSPDTSPETQYF
TRBJ2-5 - TRBV3-1 - 14 TGTGCCAGCAGTCGAGCCGACAGGCGAGAGACCCAGTACTTC CASSRADRRETQYF
TRBJ1-1 - TRBV5-1 - 15 TGCGCCAGCAGCTTTGGGGGCTTTAGGAACACTGAAGCTTTCTTT CASSFGGFRNTEAFF
TRBJ2-5 - TRBV7-9 few 14 TGTGCCGGAATACGGACTGCCGGAGGGGCGACCCAGTACTTC CAGIRTAGGATQYF
TRBJ2-3 - TRBV6-5 once 15 TGTGCCAGCAGCAAGACAGACTCTAGCACAGATACGCAGTATTTT CASSKTDSSTDTQYF
TRBJ2-3 TRBD1 TRBV9 - 16 TGTGCCAGCAGCGTGGTGACAGGGGGTAGCACAGATACGCAGTATTTT CASSVVTGGSTDTQYF
TRBJ2-1 - TRBV6-1 few 15 TGTGCCAGCAAAGTGCGGGACTTCTCCTACAATGAGCAGTTCTTC CASKVRDFSYNEQFF
TRBJ1-1 TRBD1 TRBV10-3 - 17 TGTGCCATCAGTGAGTTCCTAATGGGACAGGGGACCACTGAAGCTTTCTTT CAISEFLMGQGTTEAFF
TRBJ2-7 - TRBV4-2 few 16 TGTGCCAGCAGCCAGGGGGATCGAGACGCCGCCCACCGGCAGTACTTC CASSQGDRDAAHRQYF
TRBJ2-1 TRBD2 TRBV4-1 few 15 TGCGCCAGCAGCCTAGGACTAGCGGGGGGGTTTGAGCAGTTCTTC CASSLGLAGGFEQFF
TRBJ2-3 TRBD2 TRBV11-2 - 22 TGTGCCAGCAGCTTAGATATGGGGGTACTAGCGGGAAAGAGTCGCAGCACAGATACGCAGTATTTT CASSLDMGVLAGKSRSTDTQYF
TRBJ2-1 TRBD1 TRBV6-2/TRBV6-3 few 16 TGTGCCAGCAAGTGGAAACAGGGGAGCTCCTACAATGAGCAGTTCTTC CASKWKQGSSYNEQFF
TRBJ2-6 - TRBV29-1 few 15 TGCAGCGTTGAGGGACTTTTTTCTGGGGCCAACGTCCTGACTTTC CSVEGLFSGANVLTF
TRBJ2-3 - TRBV11-2 - 15 TGTGCCAGCAGCTCCCAGGGGAGTCGGACGAATACGCAGTATTTT CASSSQGSRTNTQYF
TRBJ1-4 - TRBV6-6 - 15 TGTGCCAGCAGCTTAGGACGACGCCAATCGGAAAAACTGTTTTTT CASSLGRRQSEKLFF
TRBJ1-5 TRBD1 TRBV4-2 few 16 TGTGCCAGCAGCCAAGTGACAGGGACAGGGGTTCAGCCCCAGCATTTT CASSQVTGTGVQPQHF
TRBJ2-1 TRBD2 TRBV13 few 17 TGTGCCAGCAGCCCCTCCGACACTAGCGACTCCTACAATGAGCAGTTCTTC CASSPSDTSDSYNEQFF
TRBJ1-2 - TRBV5-6 - 15 TGTGCCAGCAGCTTCGGGGGACGGGGTATATATGGCTACACCTTC CASSFGGRGIYGYTF